This T cell receptor beta chain was identified in a study of molecular identifiers for immune sequencing clone quantification. This clonotype was observed at least ten times. The CDR3 consists of 14 residues. V lost 2 bases, J lost 7 bases, and 15 bases lay in between. Germline V gene data show CDR1 as MNHEY and CDR2 as SMNVEV (reference sequence). TCRdb re-called the PCR reads through MiXCR, storing one row per CDR3 protein. The data contain tens of thousands of distinct CDR3 sequences, around 19% of them singletons. This TCR derives from a human donor in good health. Some libraries in this study had Jurkat cell RNA spiked in. The chain uses TRBV27 and TRBJ2-7; no clear D. Material for sequencing was naive CD8+ T cells from blood, with Jurkat cell RNA spiked in. Subset specified: FACS-sorted CD8+CD4-CCR7+CD45RA+ naive T cells. CDR3 coding DNA: TGTGCCAGCAGTTTAACAGCTTTCCTACGGGAGCAGTACTTC. Protein product: CASSLTAFLREQYF.